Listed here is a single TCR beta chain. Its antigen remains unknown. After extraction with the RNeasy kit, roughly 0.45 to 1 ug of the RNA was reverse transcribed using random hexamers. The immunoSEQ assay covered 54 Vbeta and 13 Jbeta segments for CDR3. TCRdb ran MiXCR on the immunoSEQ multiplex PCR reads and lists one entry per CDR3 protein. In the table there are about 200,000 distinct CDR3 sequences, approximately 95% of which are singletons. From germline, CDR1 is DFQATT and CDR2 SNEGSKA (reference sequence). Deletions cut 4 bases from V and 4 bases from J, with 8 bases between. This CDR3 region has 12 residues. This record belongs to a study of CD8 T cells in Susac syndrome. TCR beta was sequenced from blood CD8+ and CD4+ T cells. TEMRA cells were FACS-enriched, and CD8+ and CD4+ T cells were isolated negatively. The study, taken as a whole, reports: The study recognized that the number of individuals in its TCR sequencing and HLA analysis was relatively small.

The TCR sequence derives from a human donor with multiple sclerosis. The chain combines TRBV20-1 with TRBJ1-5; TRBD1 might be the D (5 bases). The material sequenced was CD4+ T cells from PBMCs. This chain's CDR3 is CSAIGGNQPQHF. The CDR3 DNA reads TGCAGTGCTATCGGGGGGAATCAGCCCCAGCATTTT.